This TCR beta chain originates from a study of shared T cell receptors in the human thymus. Produced via immunoSEQ multiplex PCR; TCRdb's table is partial and in-frame only. This table holds approximately 400,000 clones, 95% found once. Germline CDR1 and CDR2: SGHNT and YYREEE (reference sequence). This CDR3 contains 14 residues. Trimming removed 1 base from V and 7 bases from J, with 11 bases in between. The genes are TRBV5-4 and TRBJ1-4; D call uncertain. The receptor was derived from a human donor. Sequenced sample: thymocytes. The CDR3 spells CASSLNTWSEKLFF. In DNA form, the CDR3 reads TGTGCCAGCAGCTTGAATACCTGGAGTGAAAAACTGTTTTTT.